The entry below gives a single T cell receptor beta chain sequence along with its context. The antigen is undetermined. The same CDR3 arises from other DNA sequences in this sample as well. These data belong to a study of cytomegalovirus exposure and HLA in healthy donors. Whole-study context: From HLA-typed donors, an early data release held tens of millions of unique TCRs. Genotyping of 400 or so donors showed that about 79% belonged to the Caucasian-associated ancestry cluster. Study findings and constraints: Using a false discovery rate of 0.05, a later analysis showed that 15,000 to 20,000 TCR beta sequences were associated with HLA alleles. The majority of CMV-associated TCR beta chains were reported as apparently HLA-restricted in a later analysis.

Both 60 Vbeta primers and 13 Jbeta primers went into the PCR. TCRdb's copy holds only in-frame clones and misses some; the assay was immunoSEQ multiplex PCR. This sample has fewer than 200,000 clones, with 65% to 80% found just once. This CDR3 region has 15 residues. The germline V gene has CDR1 MGHRA and CDR2 YSYEKL. Trimming pared 1 base from V and 0 bases from J, leaving 9 bases between. The sequencing input was PBMCs. The J gene is TRBJ1-1, the V gene TRBV4-1; D remains unclear. This clonotype was obtained from a female donor in good health and CMV-seronegative. The CDR3 sequence: CASSQVSVMNTEAFF. The CDR3 DNA sequence: TGCGCCAGCAGCCAAGTATCGGTCATGAACACTGAAGCTTTCTTT.